This T cell receptor (beta chain) was captured by sequencing in a study of identical twins. Study conclusions and caveats: A lower insertion count was a feature of abundant cord blood beta clonotypes, with no such feature in memory repertoires. Out-of-frame sharing of TCR alpha in monozygotic twins was underestimated by models.

Template switching supplied a universal primer site; unique molecular identifiers were carried on the cDNA. TCRdb re-called the 5' RACE reads with MiXCR, one entry per CDR3 protein. The table records 1.5 million to 2 million distinct CDR3 sequences, roughly a third of them present only once. As for this clonotype: Antigen: not known.

The specimen sequenced was cord blood. The sequence derives from a newborn girl in good health.

The CDR3, as DNA: TGTGCCAGCAAGTCCCGACAGGGGCCTTGGCCCCAGCATTTT. It specifies CASKSRQGPWPQHF. The chain carries TRBV27 and TRBJ1-5; 8 nucleotides align to TRBD1. The CDR3 sequence is 14 residues long. CDR1 is MNHEY, CDR2 SMNVEV, per germline (reference sequence). After removal of 7 bases from V and 9 bases from J, the junction contained 11 bases not matched to a gene.